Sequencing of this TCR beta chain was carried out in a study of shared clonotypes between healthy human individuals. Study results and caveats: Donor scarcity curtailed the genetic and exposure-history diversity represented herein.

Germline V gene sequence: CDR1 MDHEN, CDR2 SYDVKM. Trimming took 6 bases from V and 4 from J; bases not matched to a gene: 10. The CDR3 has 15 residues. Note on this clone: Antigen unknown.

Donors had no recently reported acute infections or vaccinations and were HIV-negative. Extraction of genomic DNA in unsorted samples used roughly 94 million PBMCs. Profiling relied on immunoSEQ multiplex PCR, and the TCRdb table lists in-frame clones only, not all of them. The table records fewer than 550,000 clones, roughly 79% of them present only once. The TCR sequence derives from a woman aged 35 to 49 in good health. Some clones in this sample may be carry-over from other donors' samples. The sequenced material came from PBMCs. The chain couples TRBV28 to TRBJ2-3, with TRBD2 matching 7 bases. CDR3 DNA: TGTGCCAGCAGCGGGGGGTCAGGGTCGCCAGATACGCAGTATTTT. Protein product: CASSGGSGSPDTQYF.